The sequence of this T cell receptor beta chain was determined in a study of blood T cell repertoires in COVID-19. Whole-study context: PBMCs, B-cell-depleted T cells, or T cells provided the cDNA or gDNA that made up the material.

CDR3 length: 17 amino acids. CDR1 SNHLY and CDR2 FYNNEI come from the germline V gene. V dropped 3 bases and J dropped 3; count of bases not matched to a gene: 10. Original processing notes: Counts of nucleated cells, estimated from reference gene primer amplification, were obtained. Method: immunoSEQ multiplex PCR; TCRdb's copy keeps in-frame clones and lacks some. V, J and clone size were drawn from that table, and D and trimming were deduced from the DNA. The sample carries a few hundred thousand clones, about 86% recorded once. Participants were aged about 18 to 90 years, lived in under 30 US areas, and enrolled virtually.

The chain joins TRBV2 to TRBJ2-3; TRBD2 aligns across 9 bases. The source of this sequence is a woman aged 45 to 65 with acute COVID-19. Sequenced input: PBMCs or T cells enriched from blood (not recorded which). CDR3 nucleotide sequence: TGTGCCAGCAGTGATTCCCTCCTTAGCGGGAGTACAGATACGCAGTATTTT. Protein product: CASSDSLLSGSTDTQYF.